In this sample, the clone carrying this T cell receptor (beta chain) turned up many times. Its antigen is as yet unknown. CDR1 is SGHTA, CDR2 FQGNSA, per germline. Trimming stripped 5 bases from V and 11 bases from J, with 10 bases between. The CDR3 extends over 11 amino acids. This entry is derived from a study of T cell repertoires in cytomegalovirus infection. Study as a whole: Both recently identified HLA-C-restricted and well-studied HLA-B-restricted CMV epitopes were used in the study. Public signatures in TCR beta pointed to CMV infection and matching HLA type.

MiXCR, applied by TCRdb to the reads, yields one record per CDR3 protein. The sample has hundreds of thousands of distinct CDR3 sequences, about 33% seen once. Study results and caveats: Frequencies of public TCR beta families were cumulated, and this identified carriers of CMV plus the relevant HLA. Ex vivo, HLA-C-restricted CMV-specific TCR beta clonotypes prevailed over the rest of the response.

This chain links TRBV7-2 with TRBJ2-1; the D gene is possibly TRBD2 (5 bases). The origin of this receptor is a human donor in good health (CMV status not recorded). Some clones in this sample may be carry-over from other donors' samples. The specimen comprised cultured PBMCs, sampled from culture after CMV antigen stimulation. In nucleotides, the CDR3 is TGTGCCAGCAGCCTAGGAGGCCAGCAGTTCTTC. Translated, it gives CASSLGGQQFF.